This note documents a single TCR beta chain sequence. The sample belongs to a study of T-cell memory formation after mild COVID-19. This CDR3 spans 14 amino acids. Germline CDR1 DFQATT, CDR2 SNEGSKA (reference sequence). Trimming shortened V by 3 bases and J by 1 base, and 12 bases separated the two germline ends. Via MiXCR, TCRdb re-called the 5' RACE reads, giving one row per CDR3 protein. The table shows 450,000 or so distinct CDR3 sequences, with approximately 25% occurring only once. The sequenced sample was PBMCs or a T cell subset sorted from them (not recorded which). The receptor comes from an adult woman who had mild COVID-19 (a few samples of this study predate the infection). Cell type and time point are not known. The gene calls are TRBV20-1 and TRBJ2-5, with D unclear. Here the CDR3 DNA reads TGCAGTGCTAGTGACTGGGCGTCCCAAGAGACCCAGTACTTC. Protein product: CSASDWASQETQYF.